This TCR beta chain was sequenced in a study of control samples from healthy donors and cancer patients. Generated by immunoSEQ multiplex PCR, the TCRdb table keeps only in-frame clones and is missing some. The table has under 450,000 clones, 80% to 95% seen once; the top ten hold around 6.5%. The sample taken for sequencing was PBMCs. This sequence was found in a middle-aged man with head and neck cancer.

The CDR3 region is CASRSGQPYEQYF. The CDR3 bases are TGTGCCAGCCGATCGGGACAACCCTACGAGCAGTACTTC. This sequence joins TRBV27 and TRBJ2-7, with D possibly TRBD1 on 6 matching bases. Germline-derived CDR1 and CDR2 are MNHEY and SMNVEV (reference sequence). Trimming stripped 8 bases from V and 2 bases from J, with 13 bases between. The CDR3 runs to 13 residues.